This TCR beta chain originates from a study of cytomegalovirus exposure and HLA in healthy donors. CDR1 MNHNS and CDR2 SASEGT come from the germline V gene. This CDR3 is built from 16 residues. The V end was cut by 2 bases, the J end by 1 base, with 11 bases between. In the PCR, 60 Vbeta and 13 Jbeta primers were used. Libraries were prepared by immunoSEQ multiplex PCR; TCRdb keeps only in-frame clonotypes and omits some of them. In the table there are 150,000 to 200,000 clones, about four fifths of which are singletons. In regard to this clone: As yet, its antigen is unknown.

Broader study findings: Later genetic work tied a missense DCLRE1C variant to beta-chain V and J trimming.

The clonotype was recovered from a young woman in good health and CMV-seronegative. The specimen sequenced was PBMCs. The J gene is TRBJ1-4, the V gene TRBV6-1, with D tentatively TRBD1 (6 bases). The chain's CDR3 is CASSENWGQTNEKLFF. CDR3 nucleotides: TGTGCCAGCAGTGAAAATTGGGGGCAAACTAATGAAAAACTGTTTTTT.